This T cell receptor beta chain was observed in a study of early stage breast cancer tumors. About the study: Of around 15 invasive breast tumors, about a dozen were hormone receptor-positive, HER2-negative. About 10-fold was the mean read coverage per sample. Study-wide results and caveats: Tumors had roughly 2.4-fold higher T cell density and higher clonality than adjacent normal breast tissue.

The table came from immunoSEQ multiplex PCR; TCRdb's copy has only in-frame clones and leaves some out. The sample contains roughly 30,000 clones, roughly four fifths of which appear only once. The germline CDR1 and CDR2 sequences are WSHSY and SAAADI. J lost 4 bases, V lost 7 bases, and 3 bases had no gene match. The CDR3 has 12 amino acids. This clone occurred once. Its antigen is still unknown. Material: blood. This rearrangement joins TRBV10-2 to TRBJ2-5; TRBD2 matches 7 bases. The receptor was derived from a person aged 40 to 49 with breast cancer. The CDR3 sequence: CASTGGGETQYF. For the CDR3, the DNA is TGCGCCAGCACTGGGGGGGGAGAGACCCAGTACTTC.